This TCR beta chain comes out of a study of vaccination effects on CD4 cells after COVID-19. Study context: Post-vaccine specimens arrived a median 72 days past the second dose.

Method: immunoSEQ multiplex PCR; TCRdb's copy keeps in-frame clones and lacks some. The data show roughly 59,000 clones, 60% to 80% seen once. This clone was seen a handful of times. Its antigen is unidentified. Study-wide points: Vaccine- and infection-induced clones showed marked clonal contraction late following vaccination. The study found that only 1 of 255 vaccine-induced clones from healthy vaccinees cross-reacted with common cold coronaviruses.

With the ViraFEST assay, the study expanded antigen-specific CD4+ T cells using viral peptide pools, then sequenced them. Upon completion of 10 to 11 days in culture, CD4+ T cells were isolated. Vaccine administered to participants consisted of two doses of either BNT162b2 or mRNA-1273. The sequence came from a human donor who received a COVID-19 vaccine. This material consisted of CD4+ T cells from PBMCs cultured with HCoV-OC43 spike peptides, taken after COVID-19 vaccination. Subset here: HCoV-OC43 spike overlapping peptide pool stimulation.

CDR3 DNA: TGTGCCAGCAGCTTAGGACAGGGGGTTTACAATGAGCAGTTCTTC. This encodes CASSLGQGVYNEQFF. The V call is TRBV7-2, the J call TRBJ2-1; 9 bases are a match to TRBD1. The V and J ends lost 1 base and 4 bases, in that order; junction bases with no gene match: 2. The germline V gene has CDR1 SGHTA and CDR2 FQGNSA. This CDR3 spans 15 amino acids.